The following is a T cell receptor beta chain sequence with its context. PCR primers comprised 60 Vbeta and 13 Jbeta primers. This table comes from immunoSEQ multiplex PCR, and its TCRdb copy is limited to in-frame clones, with some not included. The table has 100,000 to 150,000 clones, 76% seen once. This sample is part of a study of cytomegalovirus exposure and HLA in healthy donors. With 3 bases removed from V and 3 bases from J, the gap between germline ends came to 9 bases. Per the germline V gene, CDR1 is SGHTA and CDR2 is FQGNSA. This CDR3 is built from 14 residues. The chain couples TRBV7-2 to TRBJ1-5, with no clear D. The TCR originated in a man aged 45 to 65 in good health and CMV-seronegative. Sequenced material: PBMCs. The CDR3: CASSLSGDNQPQHF. In nucleotides, the CDR3 is TGTGCCAGCAGCTTGTCCGGGGACAATCAGCCCCAGCATTTT.